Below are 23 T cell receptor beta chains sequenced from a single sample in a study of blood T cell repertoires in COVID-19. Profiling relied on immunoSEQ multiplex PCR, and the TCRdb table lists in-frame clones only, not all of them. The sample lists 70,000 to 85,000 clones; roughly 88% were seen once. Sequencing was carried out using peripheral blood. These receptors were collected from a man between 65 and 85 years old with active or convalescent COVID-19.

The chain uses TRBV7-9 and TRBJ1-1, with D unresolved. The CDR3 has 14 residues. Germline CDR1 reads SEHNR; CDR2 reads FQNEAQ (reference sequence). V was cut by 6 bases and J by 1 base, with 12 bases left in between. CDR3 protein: CASRWESPNTEAFF. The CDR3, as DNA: TGTGCCAGCAGGTGGGAGTCACCGAACACTGAAGCTTTCTTT.

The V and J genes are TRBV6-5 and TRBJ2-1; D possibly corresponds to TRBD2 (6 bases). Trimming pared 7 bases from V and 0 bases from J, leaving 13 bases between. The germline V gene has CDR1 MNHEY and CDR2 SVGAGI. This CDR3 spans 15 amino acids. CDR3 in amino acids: CASNPGGSSYNEQFF. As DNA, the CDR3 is TGTGCCAGCAATCCCGGGGGAAGCTCCTACAATGAGCAGTTCTTC.

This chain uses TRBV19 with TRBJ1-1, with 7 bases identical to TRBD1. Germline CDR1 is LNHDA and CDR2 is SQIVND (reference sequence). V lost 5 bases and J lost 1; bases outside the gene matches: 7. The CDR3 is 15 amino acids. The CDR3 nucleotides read TGTGCCAGTAGTGGGACAGCTTTGGCGAACACTGAAGCTTTCTTT. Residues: CASSGTALANTEAFF.

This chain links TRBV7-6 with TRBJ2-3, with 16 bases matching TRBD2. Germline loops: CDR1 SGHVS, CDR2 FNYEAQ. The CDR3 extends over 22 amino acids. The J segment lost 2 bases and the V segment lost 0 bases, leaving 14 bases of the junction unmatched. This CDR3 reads CASSLALGGPGLAGGPTDTQYF. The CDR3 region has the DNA TGTGCCAGCAGCTTAGCACTCGGGGGCCCGGGACTAGCGGGAGGGCCCACAGATACGCAGTATTTT.

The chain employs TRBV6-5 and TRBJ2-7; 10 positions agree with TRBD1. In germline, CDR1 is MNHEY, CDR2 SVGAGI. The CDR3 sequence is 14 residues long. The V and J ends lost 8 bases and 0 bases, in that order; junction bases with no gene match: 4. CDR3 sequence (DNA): TGTGCCAGCTCGAGGACAGGGGGCTCCTACGAGCAGTACTTC. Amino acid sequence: CASSRTGGSYEQYF.

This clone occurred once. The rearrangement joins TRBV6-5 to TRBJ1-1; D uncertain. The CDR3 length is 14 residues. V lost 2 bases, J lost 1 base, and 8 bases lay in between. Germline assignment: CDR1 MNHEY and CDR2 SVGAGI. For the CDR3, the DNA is TGTGCCAGCAGTTACGTAAGCCGGAACACTGAAGCTTTCTTT. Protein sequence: CASSYVSRNTEAFF.

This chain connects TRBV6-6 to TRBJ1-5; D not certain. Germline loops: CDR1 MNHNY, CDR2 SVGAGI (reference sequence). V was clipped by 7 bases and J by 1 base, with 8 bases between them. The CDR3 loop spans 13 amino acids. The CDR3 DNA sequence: TGTGCCAGCACCCTGACAAGCAATCAGCCCCAGCATTTT. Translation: CASTLTSNQPQHF.

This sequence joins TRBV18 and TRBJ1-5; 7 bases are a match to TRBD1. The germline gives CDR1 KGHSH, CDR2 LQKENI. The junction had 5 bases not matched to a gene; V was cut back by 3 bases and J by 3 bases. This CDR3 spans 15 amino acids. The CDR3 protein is CASSPTGQFNQPQHF. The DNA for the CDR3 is TGTGCCAGCTCACCTACGGGACAGTTCAATCAGCCCCAGCATTTT.

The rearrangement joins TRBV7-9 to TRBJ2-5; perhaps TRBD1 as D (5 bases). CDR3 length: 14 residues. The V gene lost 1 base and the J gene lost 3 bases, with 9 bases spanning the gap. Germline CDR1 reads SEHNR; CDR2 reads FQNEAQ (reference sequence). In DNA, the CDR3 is TGTGCCAGCAGCTTAGGATCAGGGAAAGAGACCCAGTACTTC. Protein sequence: CASSLGSGKETQYF.

In nucleotides, the CDR3 is TGCAGTGCTAGTCGGGACTGGGCCACAGATACGCAGTATTTT. Its translation is CSASRDWATDTQYF. This chain uses TRBV20-1 with TRBJ2-3, with D possibly being TRBD2 (6 bases). CDR3 length equals 14 residues. CDR1 DFQATT and CDR2 SNEGSKA come from the germline V gene (reference sequence). Trimming removed 3 bases from V and 2 bases from J, with 12 bases in between.

CDR3 sequence reads: CASSRMTVQETQYF. In DNA, the CDR3 is TGCGCCAGCAGCCGGATGACAGTTCAAGAGACCCAGTACTTC. The chain combines TRBV5-1 with TRBJ2-5, with a weak D call TRBD1 (5 bases). This CDR3 comprises 14 residues. From germline, CDR1 is SGHRS and CDR2 YFSETQ. V lost 4 bases to trimming and J lost 2 bases, with 12 bases between them.

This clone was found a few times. The CDR3 nucleotides read TGTGCCAGTAGGGAGGCCAACACAGATACGCAGTATTTT. Its protein product is CASREANTDTQYF. This chain connects TRBV19 to TRBJ2-3, with D perhaps TRBD2 (5 bases). The CDR3 has 13 amino acids. With 6 bases removed from V and 2 bases from J, the gap between germline ends came to 9 bases. Germline CDR1 is LNHDA and CDR2 is SQIVND (reference sequence).

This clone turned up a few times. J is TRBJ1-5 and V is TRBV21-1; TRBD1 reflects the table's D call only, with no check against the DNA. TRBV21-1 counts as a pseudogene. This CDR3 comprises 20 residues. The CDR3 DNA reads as TGTGCCAGATCCCTTGGACAGGGAGGTGATGGGGATTATAGCAATCAGCCCCAGCATTTT. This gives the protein CARSLGQGGDGDYSNQPQHF.

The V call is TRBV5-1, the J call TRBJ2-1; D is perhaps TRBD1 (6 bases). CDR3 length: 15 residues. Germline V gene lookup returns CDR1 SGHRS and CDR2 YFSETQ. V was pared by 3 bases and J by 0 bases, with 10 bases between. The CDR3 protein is CASSSTGYSYNEQFF. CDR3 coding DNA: TGCGCCAGCAGCTCCACAGGGTACTCCTACAATGAGCAGTTCTTC. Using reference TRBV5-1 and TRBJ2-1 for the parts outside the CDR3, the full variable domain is KAGVTQTPRYLIKTRGQQVTLSCSPISGHRSVSWYQQTPGQGLQFLFEYFSETQRNKGNFPGRFSGRQFSNSRSEMNVSTLELGDSALYLCASSSTGYSYNEQFFGPGTRLTVL.

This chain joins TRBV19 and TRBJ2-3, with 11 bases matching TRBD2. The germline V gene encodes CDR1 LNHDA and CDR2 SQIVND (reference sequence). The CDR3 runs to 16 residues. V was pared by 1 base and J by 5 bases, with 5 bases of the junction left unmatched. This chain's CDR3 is CASSIALAGGLDTQYF. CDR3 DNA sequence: TGTGCCAGTAGTATAGCGCTAGCGGGAGGCCTAGATACGCAGTATTTT.

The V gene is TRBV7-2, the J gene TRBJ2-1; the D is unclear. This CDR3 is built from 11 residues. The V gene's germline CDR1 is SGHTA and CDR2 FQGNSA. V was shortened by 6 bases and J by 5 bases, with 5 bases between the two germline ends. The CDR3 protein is CASSFNNEQFF. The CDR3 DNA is TGTGCCAGCAGTTTTAACAATGAGCAGTTCTTC.

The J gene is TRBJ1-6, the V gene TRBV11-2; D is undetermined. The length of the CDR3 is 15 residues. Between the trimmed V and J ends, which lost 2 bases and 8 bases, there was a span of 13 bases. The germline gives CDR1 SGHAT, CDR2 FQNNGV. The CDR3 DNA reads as TGTGCCAGCAGCTTATTGGGCGGGCTGGATTCACCCCTCCACTTT. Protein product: CASSLLGGLDSPLHF.

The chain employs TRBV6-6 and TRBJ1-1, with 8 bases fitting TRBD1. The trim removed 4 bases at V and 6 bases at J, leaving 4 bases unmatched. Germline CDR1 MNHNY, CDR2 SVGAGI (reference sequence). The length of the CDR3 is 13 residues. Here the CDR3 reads CASSLTGVAEAFF. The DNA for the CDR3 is TGTGCCAGCAGTTTGACAGGGGTGGCTGAAGCTTTCTTT.

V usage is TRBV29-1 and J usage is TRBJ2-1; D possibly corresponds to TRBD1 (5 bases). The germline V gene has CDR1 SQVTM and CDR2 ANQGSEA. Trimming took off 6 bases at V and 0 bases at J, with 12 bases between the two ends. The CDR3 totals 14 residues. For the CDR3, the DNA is TGCAGCGTGGTTAGACAGAGCTCCTACAATGAGCAGTTCTTC. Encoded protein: CSVVRQSSYNEQFF.

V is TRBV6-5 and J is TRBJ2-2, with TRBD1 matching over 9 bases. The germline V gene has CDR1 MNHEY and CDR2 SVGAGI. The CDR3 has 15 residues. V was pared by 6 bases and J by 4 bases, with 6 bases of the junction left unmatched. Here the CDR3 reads CASRPGTGFTGELFF. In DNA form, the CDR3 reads TGTGCCAGCAGGCCCGGGACAGGGTTCACCGGGGAGCTGTTTTTT.

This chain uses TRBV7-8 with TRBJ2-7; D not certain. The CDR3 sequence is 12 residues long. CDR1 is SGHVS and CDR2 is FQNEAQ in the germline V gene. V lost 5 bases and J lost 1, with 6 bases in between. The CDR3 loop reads CASSLPSYEQYF. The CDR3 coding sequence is TGTGCCAGCAGCCTCCCGTCCTACGAGCAGTACTTC.

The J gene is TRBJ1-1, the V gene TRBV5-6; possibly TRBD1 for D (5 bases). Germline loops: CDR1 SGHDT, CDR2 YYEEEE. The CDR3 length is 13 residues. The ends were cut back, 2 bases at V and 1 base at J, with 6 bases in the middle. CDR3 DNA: TGTGCCAGCAGCTTCGGGGGGAACACTGAAGCTTTCTTT. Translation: CASSFGGNTEAFF.

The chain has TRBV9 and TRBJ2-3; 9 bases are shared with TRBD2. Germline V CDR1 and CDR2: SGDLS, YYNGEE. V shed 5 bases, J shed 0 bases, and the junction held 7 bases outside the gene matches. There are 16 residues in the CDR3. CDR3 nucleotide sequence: TGTGCCAGCAGTCTTACTAGCGGGTCTAGCACAGATACGCAGTATTTT. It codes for CASSLTSGSSTDTQYF.